This is a list of T cell receptor beta chains from one sample in a study of cytomegalovirus exposure and HLA in healthy donors. Profiling relied on immunoSEQ multiplex PCR, and the TCRdb table lists in-frame clones only, not all of them. The sample shows approximately 170,000 clones, 75% to 90% of them seen only once. The specimen was PBMCs. The receptors derive from a human donor in good health. The CDR3 runs from the conserved cysteine through the conserved F or W. D genes are given only for firm matches.

TRBJ2-5,15,TRBD2,TRBV12-5,TGTGCTAGTGGGACTAGCGGGGGACTCCAAGAGACCCAGTACTTC,CASGTSGGLQETQYF
TRBJ2-5,16,TRBD2,TRBV9,TGTGCCAGCAGCGTAGCTATGCGGGGGGGCCTCGAGACCCAGTACTTC,CASSVAMRGGLETQYF
TRBJ1-2,12,TRBD1,TRBV5-8,TGTGCCAGCAGCAGGGACAGTAGAGGCTACACCTTC,CASSRDSRGYTF
TRBJ2-2,14,.,TRBV6-5,TGTGCCAGCAGTTACGGAGTGAGCACCGGGGAGCTGTTTTTT,CASSYGVSTGELFF
TRBJ2-7,13,TRBD1,TRBV5-6,TGTGCCAGCAGCTTGTGGACAGGGGGGGAGCAGTACTTC,CASSLWTGGEQYF
TRBJ2-1,12,.,TRBV28,TGTGCCAGCAGTTTCATCAACAATGAGCAGTTCTTC,CASSFINNEQFF
TRBJ2-1,16,.,TRBV14,TGTGCCAGCAGCGCAGCATCGGGTCCCTCCTACAATGAGCAGTTCTTC,CASSAASGPSYNEQFF
TRBJ2-5,13,.,TRBV2,TGTGCCAGCAGGCCTATGGAGGCAGAGACCCAGTACTTC,CASRPMEAETQYF
TRBJ1-4,14,.,TRBV5-4,TGTGCCAGCAGCTTATCCGGGCGGGGGGAAAAACTGTTTTTT,CASSLSGRGEKLFF
TRBJ1-1,13,.,TRBV6-1,TGTGCCAGCAGTGAGACAGGGAACACTGAAGCTTTCTTT,CASSETGNTEAFF
TRBJ2-1,16,.,TRBV5-4,TGTGCCAGCAGGGTAACTAGCCGGAGCTCCTACAATGAGCAGTTCTTC,CASRVTSRSSYNEQFF
TRBJ2-7,14,.,TRBV6-1,TGTGCCAGCAGTGATTCAGGGATAGACTACGAGCAGTACTTC,CASSDSGIDYEQYF
TRBJ1-6,15,TRBD1,TRBV6-6,TGTGCCAGCAGTACCCTGACAGGGGATTACTCACCCCTCCACTTT,CASSTLTGDYSPLHF
TRBJ1-4,13,TRBD1,TRBV2,TGTGCCAGCGCGGGACAGGGTTATGAAAAACTGTTTTTT,CASAGQGYEKLFF
TRBJ1-6,15,.,TRBV19,TGTGCCAGTAGTTCGGACAGCTCCTATAATTCACCCCTCCACTTT,CASSSDSSYNSPLHF
TRBJ1-5,14,TRBD1,TRBV12-5,TGTGCTAGTGGTCCCGGGACAGGGAATCAGCCCCAGCATTTT,CASGPGTGNQPQHF
TRBJ2-1,18,TRBD1,TRBV19,TGTGCCAGTAGTCCACCGGGACAGGGTTTTAGTGTCTACAATGAGCAGTTCTTC,CASSPPGQGFSVYNEQFF
TRBJ2-1,16,.,TRBV7-2,TGTGCCAGCAGCTTAGTCTCCCTGTCTAGGAACAATGAGCAGTTCTTC,CASSLVSLSRNNEQFF
TRBJ2-3,18,TRBD2,TRBV28,TGTGCCAGCAGTATAGCGGGGCAAAGCGTATCTAGCACAGATACGCAGTATTTT,CASSIAGQSVSSTDTQYF
TRBJ2-7,15,.,TRBV5-5,TGTGCCAGCAGCTTGTTGGGGCGCGAATCCTACGAGCAGTACTTC,CASSLLGRESYEQYF